Below are 13 T cell receptor beta chains sequenced from a single sample in a study of a mutant IDH1 vaccine in newly diagnosed glioma. Their antigens remain unidentified. Assay: immunoSEQ multiplex PCR; the TCRdb copy retains only in-frame clones and omits some. Altogether about 130,000 clones are present, around 80% being singletons, with the ten largest covering 5% to 6%. The time point is: week 11, during vaccination. Vaccinated patients received 300 ug of mutant IDH1 20-mer peptide per dose, with topical imiquimod. The sample in question was PBMCs, obtained from a glioma patient whose treatment included an IDH1 peptide vaccine. These receptors all come from a man aged 35 to 55 with glioma.

The chain has TRBV11-2 and TRBJ1-1; 8 nucleotides align to TRBD1. V shed 3 bases, J shed 5 bases, and the junction held 5 bases outside the gene matches. There are 14 residues in the CDR3. The germline V gene has CDR1 SGHAT and CDR2 FQNNGV. CDR3 nucleotide sequence: TGTGCCAGCAGCTTTACGACAGGGGAGACTGAAGCTTTCTTT. Its protein is CASSFTTGETEAFF.

The chain has TRBV7-9 and TRBJ2-7, with 7 bases matching TRBD1. Per the germline V gene, CDR1 is SEHNR and CDR2 is FQNEAQ (reference sequence). V was clipped by 5 bases and J by 7 bases; unmatched bases: 11. This CDR3 is built from 14 residues. This CDR3 reads CASSHPGQVREQYF. In DNA form, the CDR3 reads TGTGCCAGCAGCCACCCCGGACAGGTTAGGGAGCAGTACTTC.

This clone was detected only once. V is TRBV6-5 and J is TRBJ1-2; weak D call: TRBD1 (6 bases). V lost 6 bases, J lost 5 bases, and 16 bases lay in between. CDR1 is MNHEY, CDR2 SVGAGI, per germline. The CDR3 totals 14 residues. This CDR3 is CASSRGHATYGYTF. The CDR3 region has the DNA TGTGCCAGCAGCAGGGGCCACGCCACTTATGGCTACACCTTC.

Comments on this clone: Other DNA variants within this sample encode the same CDR3. The CDR3 region is CAIRTANSGANVLTF. CDR3 DNA sequence: TGTGCCATCCGGACGGCTAACTCTGGGGCCAACGTCCTGACTTTC. This chain uses TRBV10-3 with TRBJ2-6, with no clear D. CDR1 ENHRY and CDR2 SYGVKD come from the germline V gene. The CDR3 runs 15 residues. The ends were cut back, 8 bases at V and 0 bases at J, with 11 bases in the middle.

V gene TRBV5-1 combines with J gene TRBJ1-1, with D unresolved. Trimming took 7 bases from V and 1 from J, leaving 8 bases between them. Germline-derived CDR1 and CDR2 are SGHRS and YFSETQ. The length of the CDR3 is 12 residues. CDR3 loop: CASRSGNTEAFF. In DNA form, the CDR3 reads TGCGCCAGCCGATCTGGGAACACTGAAGCTTTCTTT.

The V and J genes are TRBV5-4 and TRBJ2-2; TRBD2 agrees at 7 bases. The CDR3 runs 17 residues. Germline-derived CDR1 and CDR2 are SGHNT and YYREEE (reference sequence). V shed 4 bases and J 0 bases; nucleotides not matched to a gene: 9. Here the CDR3 DNA reads TGTGCCAGCAGCCAAGATACGGGGGGATCGAACACCGGGGAGCTGTTTTTT. Translated, it gives CASSQDTGGSNTGELFF.

The rearrangement uses TRBV5-4 and TRBJ2-7; 7 bases agree with TRBD1. The V gene end was trimmed by 4 bases and the J gene end by 3 bases; junction bases not matched to a gene: 7. CDR1 is SGHNT and CDR2 is YYREEE in the germline V gene (reference sequence). This CDR3 has 14 amino acids. This CDR3 reads CASSAGTALYEQYF. In DNA, the CDR3 is TGTGCCAGCAGCGCCGGGACAGCCCTCTACGAGCAGTACTTC.

The chain recombines TRBV5-1 with TRBJ2-1; 7 bases are a match to TRBD2. From germline, CDR1 is SGHRS and CDR2 YFSETQ. The V and J ends lost 4 bases and 5 bases, in that order; junction bases with no gene match: 9. The CDR3 extends over 15 amino acids. The CDR3 region is CASSMGLPPDNEQFF. CDR3 DNA: TGCGCCAGCAGCATGGGACTACCTCCTGACAATGAGCAGTTCTTC.

The V and J genes are TRBV2 and TRBJ2-2; D not certain. There are 14 residues in the CDR3. Between the trimmed V and J ends, which lost 4 bases and 6 bases, there was a span of 12 bases. CDR1 and CDR2 from the germline V gene are SNHLY and FYNNEI. For the CDR3, the DNA is TGTGCCAGCAGTGGTCTACTGGGGTCCGGGGAGCTGTTTTTT. As protein: CASSGLLGSGELFF.

The chain uses TRBV7-7 and TRBJ1-2; TRBD1 is a possible D gene (6 bases). The V end lost 11 bases, the J end lost 8 bases, and 18 bases lay between the germline ends. The V gene's germline CDR1 is SSHAT and CDR2 FNYEAQ (reference sequence). This CDR3 has 12 residues. CDR3 DNA sequence: TGTGCCTCCGGCCGGGGGGCGGACGGCTACACCTTC. Protein product: CASGRGADGYTF.

V gene TRBV5-5 combines with J gene TRBJ2-5, with D unclear. This CDR3 has 12 residues. V shed 3 bases and J shed 9 bases, with 12 bases lying between them. In germline, CDR1 is SGHKS, CDR2 YYEKEE (reference sequence). The CDR3 DNA is TGTGCCAGCAGCTCTTCCCTTTCGGCCCAGTACTTC. It encodes CASSSSLSAQYF.

The chain links TRBV27 to TRBJ2-5; D is perhaps TRBD2 (5 bases). The V gene lost 6 bases and the J gene lost 0 bases, with 11 bases spanning the gap. There are 14 residues in the CDR3. Germline assignment: CDR1 MNHEY and CDR2 SMNVEV (reference sequence). CDR3 protein: CASRPRGYQETQYF. CDR3 in DNA: TGTGCCAGCAGGCCCCGGGGATACCAAGAGACCCAGTACTTC.

This clone occurred once. The rearrangement links TRBV2 to TRBJ2-1; 10 bases fit TRBD2. There are 17 residues in the CDR3. Germline CDR1 is SNHLY and CDR2 is FYNNEI. The ends lost 5 bases at V and 0 bases at J; junction bases unmatched: 7. CDR3 bases: TGTGCCAGCAGTCTTTTCAGCGGGGGGGCCTCCTACAATGAGCAGTTCTTC. Translation: CASSLFSGGASYNEQFF.